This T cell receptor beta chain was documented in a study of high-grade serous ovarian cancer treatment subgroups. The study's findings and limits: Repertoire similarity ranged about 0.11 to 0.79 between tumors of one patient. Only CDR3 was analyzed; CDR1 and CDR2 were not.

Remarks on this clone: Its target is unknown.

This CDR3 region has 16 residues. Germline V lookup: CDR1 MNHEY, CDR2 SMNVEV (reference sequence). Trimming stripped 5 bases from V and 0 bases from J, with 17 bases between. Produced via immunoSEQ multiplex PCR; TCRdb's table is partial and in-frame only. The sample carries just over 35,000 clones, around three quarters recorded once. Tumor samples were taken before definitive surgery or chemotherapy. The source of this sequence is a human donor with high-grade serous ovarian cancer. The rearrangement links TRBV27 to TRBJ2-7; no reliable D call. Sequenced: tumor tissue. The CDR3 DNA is TGTGCCAGCAGTCCAGAAGGGTTGGTAAGCTCCTACGAGCAGTACTTC. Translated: CASSPEGLVSSYEQYF.